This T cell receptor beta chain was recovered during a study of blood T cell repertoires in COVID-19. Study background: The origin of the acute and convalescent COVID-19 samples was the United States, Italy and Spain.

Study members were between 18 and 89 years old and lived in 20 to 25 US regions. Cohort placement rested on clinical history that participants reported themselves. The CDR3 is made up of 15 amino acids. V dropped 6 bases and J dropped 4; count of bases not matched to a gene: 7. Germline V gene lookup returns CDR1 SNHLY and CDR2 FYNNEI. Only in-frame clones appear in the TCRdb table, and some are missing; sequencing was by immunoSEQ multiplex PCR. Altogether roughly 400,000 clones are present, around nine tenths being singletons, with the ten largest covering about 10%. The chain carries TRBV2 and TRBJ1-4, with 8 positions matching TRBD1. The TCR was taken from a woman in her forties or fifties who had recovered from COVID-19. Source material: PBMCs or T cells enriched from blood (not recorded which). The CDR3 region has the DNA TGTGCCAGCAGCGCCCGGACAGGGAATAATGAAAAACTGTTTTTT. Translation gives CASSARTGNNEKLFF.